This TCR beta chain is from a study of long-term antiretroviral therapy in people with HIV (dated by TCRdb to 2021 to 2024). With respect to the entire study: The earliest samples were collected approximately a decade before the 2015 WHO recommendation for immediate ART, a period when ART was typically delayed until CD4 counts fell. Whether ART initiation and durable HIV suppression were associated with changes in peripheral blood TRB repertoire composition and diversity was tested in a retrospective serial study. A total of roughly 180 cryopreserved PBMC samples were contributed to the cohort by 30 adults with confirmed HIV infection, with samples collected serially over a mean of 6 years (range 1-12). About 35% of the 30 participants with HIV were female. No cross-contamination during QIAcube processing was seen in test extractions of a monoclonal T-cell line run alongside a few dozen polyclonal samples.

The immunoSEQ hsTCRB v3.0 assay was used at survey level resolution to sequence the TRB variable region. The target sequencing depth for TRB was roughly 40,000-50,000 T-cell genomes per sample. TRB libraries were pooled and sequenced on an Illumina MiSeq using a v3 150-cycle kit. The authors' pipeline ran thus. Repertoire analysis was performed in R inside a reproducible Nextflow workflow that covered QC, data transformation and analysis. LymphoSeq2, an R package for exploring AIRR-Seq data, was used to implement the custom analyses. After excluding several samples that yielded fewer than 5000 total TRB sequences, approximately 180 HIV repertoires remained for analysis. Of the 188 retained HIV repertoires, 55 to 60 were collected before and 120 to 130 after ART initiation. Repertoires were downsampled to 5000 TRB nucleotide sequences, with summary statistics averaged over 100 downsampling iterations. Only TRB sequences with CDR3 regions of at least seven amino acids were retained for analysis. Diversity was assessed using a clonality score derived from Shannon entropy and using the Gini coefficient. In the repertoire networks, any two of the top 5000 CDR3 amino acid sequences were connected whenever the two sequences differed by an edit distance of one. For TRB CDR3 amino acid sequences, antigen specificity groups and MHC restriction were predicted with GLIPH2. To flag known CMV, EBV, HIV or tissue antigen associations, CDR3 amino acid sequences were matched against VDJdb and McPAS-TCR. Pre-ART, post-ART and control groups were compared with Wilcoxon signed-rank tests and Holm-Bonferroni correction. TCRdb stores this immuneACCESS table with in-frame sequences only. Part of the clones is absent; in the studies checked, under half of the shortfall reflects unresolved V genes, and no reason is known for the rest. The V and J calls and clone size were taken over from that table, and D and trimming were inferred from the DNA. Here the sample has about 21,000 clones; roughly 84% occur a single time. Roughly 8.1% of the sample lies in the top ten.

Inclusion was restricted to participants for whom at least one PBMC sample before ART initiation and at least two post-ART samples were available. All participants with HIV were treated in the United States of America. Before DNA extraction, cryopreserved samples of about 0.95-10 million PBMC were thawed and washed. At the time of the earliest PBMC sample for each participant with HIV, ages ranged from roughly 23 to 60 years. PBMC samples were contributed by each participant from 1-4 timepoints before ART initiation and 2-8 timepoints after ART initiation, with a median of 7 samples. For every participant, serial HIV viral load, CD4+ T-cell count, ART history and demographic data were obtained. A Qiagen kit on a QIAcube was used to extract genomic DNA from unsorted PBMC, with samples processed in batches of 12. The CDR3 spans 16 residues, from the cysteine through the phenylalanine. Just CDR3 DNA is preserved here, 48 bases in frame from base 1. The germline V gene sets CDR1 to SGHVS and CDR2 to FQNEAQ. V loses 5 bases at its end and J loses 5 bases; junction bases beyond the gene matches: 13.

The study at large found these results: Compared with controls, HIV repertoires had narrower CDR3 length ranges, and the network structure pointed to an antigen-experienced repertoire that shifted only slightly toward naive after ART. At every time point, the repertoire was dominated by expanded TRB clones first identified before ART initiation, although this dominance fluctuated and, in many PLHIV, declined after ART. Because PBMC availability was limited, only the TCR beta chain was sequenced, with no alpha chain pairing. Unsorted PBMC were profiled instead of sorted CD4+ and CD8+ T cells because pre-ART samples had limited cell numbers. Starting ART was linked to a significant rise in TRB diversity, yet even after long-term ART the diversity remained significantly lower than in transplant donor controls. The samples span the years 2004 to 2017, and the ART regimens used may be less effective than current regimens. No data were available on ART adherence, viral resistance or therapy changes, limiting inferences about post-ART repertoire changes.

For this clone: Which antigen it targets is not known. It has no much larger one-base neighbor in the sample; base qualities were not kept.

Specimen: unsorted PBMCs, collected at the start of antiretroviral therapy. This TCR derives from a man in his fifties or sixties with HIV. Recombination joined TRBV7-8 with TRBJ1-2, with 8 junctional bases fitting TRBD1. The CDR3 reads CASSLYRGAREYGYTF. The DNA reads TGTGCCAGCAGCCTTTACAGGGGGGCTAGGGAGTATGGCTACACCTTC.